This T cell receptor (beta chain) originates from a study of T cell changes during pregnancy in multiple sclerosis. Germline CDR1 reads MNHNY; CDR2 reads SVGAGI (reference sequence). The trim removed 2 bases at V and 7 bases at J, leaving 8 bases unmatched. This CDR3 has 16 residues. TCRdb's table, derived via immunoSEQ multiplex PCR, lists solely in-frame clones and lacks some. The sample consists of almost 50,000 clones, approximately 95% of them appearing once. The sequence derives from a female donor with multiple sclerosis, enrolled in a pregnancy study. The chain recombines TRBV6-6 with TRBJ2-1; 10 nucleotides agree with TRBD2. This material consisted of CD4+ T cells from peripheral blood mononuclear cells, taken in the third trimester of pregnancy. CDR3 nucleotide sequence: TGTGCCAGCAGTTACGGGAGAGCGGGGGGGTTGAATGAGCAGTTCTTC. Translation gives CASSYGRAGGLNEQFF.